A single T cell receptor beta chain is shown here with its context. Its antigen is as yet unknown. Any history of autoimmune disease or systemic immunosuppression disqualified patients. Assay used: immunoSEQ multiplex PCR; TCRdb lists only in-frame clones, some missing. This sample yields 33,000 or so clones, of which approximately 72% are seen a single time; more than 10% belongs to the top ten. This entry is derived from a study of OX40 agonist ivuxolimab in advanced cancers. Across the whole study: Head and neck, renal cell, melanoma or hepatocellular carcinoma were the cancers that dose-escalation patients had. Overall study results and limits: Partly responding patients at 0.1-3.0 mg/kg showed some of the smallest clonal expansion. It was also the case that some nonresponders had low normalized T-cell clonal expansion.

Germline loops: CDR1 LGHNA, CDR2 YNFKEQ. This CDR3 is 15 amino acids long. The V gene lost 0 bases and the J gene lost 1 base, with 10 bases spanning the gap. The clonotype was recovered from an adult with an advanced solid tumor such as melanoma, head and neck, liver or kidney cancer. The chain carries TRBV4-2 and TRBJ2-7; D is possibly TRBD2 (6 bases). This material consisted of CD4+ or CD8+ T cells sorted from blood, taken in a trial of the OX40 agonist ivuxolimab. This CDR3 is CASSQEAGTSYEQYF. Written as DNA, the CDR3 is TGTGCCAGCAGCCAAGAGGCGGGGACTTCCTACGAGCAGTACTTC.